These 17 T cell receptor beta chains were all obtained from the same sample, sequenced in a study of T cells in Graves' hyperthyroidism and ophthalmopathy. TCR beta CDR3 sequences were amplified from RNA transcripts. An initial round of RT-PCR targeting the TCR CDR3 relied on the HTBI primer set. TCRdb called the multiplex PCR reads again in MiXCR, with one record for every CDR3 protein. The sample shows fewer than 400,000 distinct CDR3 sequences, about an eighth of them seen only once. Sequenced sample: blood. Receptors were obtained from a man aged 50 to 59 with Graves' ophthalmopathy.

This sequence joins TRBV12-3 or TRBV12-4 and TRBJ2-7; 7 bases fit TRBD1. Trimming took 1 base from V and 2 from J; bases not matched to a gene: 8. This CDR3 is 16 amino acids long. Here the CDR3 reads CASSLGRQGFTYEQYF. In DNA, the CDR3 is TGTGCCAGCAGTTTAGGGCGACAGGGCTTCACCTACGAGCAGTACTTC.

This clonotype occurred many times. V gene TRBV5-1 combines with J gene TRBJ2-3, with 9 bases identical to TRBD2. J gave up 5 bases and V 1 base, and 14 bases lay outside the gene matches. The germline CDR1 and CDR2 sequences are SGHRS and YFSETQ. The CDR3 is 18 residues long. The chain's CDR3 is CASSLTVSGRPAGDTQYF. The CDR3 DNA reads TGCGCCAGCAGCTTGACCGTTAGCGGGAGACCCGCGGGAGATACGCAGTATTTT.

This chain joins TRBV6-1 and TRBJ2-7, with a tentative D call TRBD1 (6 bases). The CDR3 is made up of 13 amino acids. With 8 bases removed from V and 5 bases from J, the gap between germline ends came to 16 bases. CDR1 is MNHNS and CDR2 is SASEGT in the germline V gene. The CDR3 coding sequence is TGTGCCAGCGGGAACAGGGCACCCAACGAGCAGTACTTC. Translating gives CASGNRAPNEQYF.

V and J are TRBV12-3 or TRBV12-4 and TRBJ1-1; no definite D call. This CDR3 is 14 amino acids long. Trimming removed 1 base at V and 1 base at J, with 7 bases between. The DNA of the CDR3 is TGTGCCAGCAGTTTAGGGTACAGGAACACTGAAGCTTTCTTT. As protein: CASSLGYRNTEAFF.

This clonotype showed up many times. This chain connects TRBV6-1 to TRBJ2-3; perhaps TRBD1 as D (6 bases). The CDR3 sequence is 10 residues long. Trimming removed 1 base from V and 14 bases from J, with 7 bases in between. Germline CDR1 reads MNHNS; CDR2 reads SASEGT. The CDR3 loop is CASSEGGLYF. The CDR3 region has the DNA TGTGCCAGCAGTGAAGGGGGGCTGTATTTT.

This clonotype was seen only once. One base away lies a much larger clone, so this may be a sequencing read error. V is TRBV28 and J is TRBJ1-2; the D gene is possibly TRBD1 (6 bases). The germline V gene encodes CDR1 MDHEN and CDR2 SYDVKM. Trimming took 5 bases from V and 10 from J, leaving 20 bases between them. The CDR3 covers 14 residues. The CDR3 reads CASSTGQSQSVYTF. The CDR3 DNA reads as TGTGCCAGCAGTACCGGACAGAGTCAGAGTGTCTACACCTTC.

This clonotype was picked up many times. J is TRBJ2-3 and V is TRBV2; TRBD2 might be the D (5 bases). CDR1 and CDR2 (germline): SNHLY, FYNNEI. The CDR3 spans 15 residues. V was cut by 7 bases and J by 3 bases, with 17 bases left in between. The CDR3 DNA reads TGTGCCAGCATGTTCACGATTGGAGGAACAGATACGCAGTATTTT. It translates to CASMFTIGGTDTQYF.

This clonotype was seen at least ten times. The chain joins TRBV18 to TRBJ2-7; 7 bases line up with TRBD1. With V trimmed by 4 bases and J by 0 bases, 3 bases remained unmatched. Germline lookup yields CDR1 KGHSH and CDR2 LQKENI. The CDR3 is 14 residues long. Here the CDR3 DNA reads TGTGCCAGCTCACTCGGACAGGACTCCTACGAGCAGTACTTC. Translated, it gives CASSLGQDSYEQYF.

The chain employs TRBV4-1 and TRBJ2-7; a possible D gene is TRBD1 (5 bases). The CDR3 runs 14 residues. Germline CDR1 reads MGHRA; CDR2 reads YSYEKL. V was pared by 4 bases and J by 3 bases, with 13 bases between. The DNA of the CDR3 is TGCGCCAGCAGCCCCGGACACCGAGACTACGAGCAGTACTTC. Translated: CASSPGHRDYEQYF.

The genes are TRBV6-1 and TRBJ2-1; D is undetermined. Germline CDR1 and CDR2: MNHNS and SASEGT. V was trimmed by 8 bases and J by 0 bases, leaving 8 bases between them. This CDR3 region has 13 residues. The CDR3 protein is CASGFLSYNEQFF. CDR3 DNA: TGTGCCAGCGGGTTCCTCTCCTACAATGAGCAGTTCTTC.

The chain links TRBV28 to TRBJ1-2; D is possibly TRBD1 (5 bases). Trimming removed 7 bases at V and 5 bases at J, with 17 bases between. The CDR3 is 14 amino acids. Germline-derived CDR1 and CDR2 are MDHEN and SYDVKM. This CDR3 reads CASTFSTGGYGYTF. CDR3 nucleotide sequence: TGTGCCAGCACCTTTTCAACAGGCGGTTATGGCTACACCTTC.

In its sample, this clonotype was seen many times. The chain links TRBV27 to TRBJ2-7; 7 nucleotides agree with TRBD2. Unmatched junction bases numbered 4, after V lost 2 bases and J lost 0 bases. The CDR3 totals 15 residues. CDR1 is MNHEY and CDR2 is SMNVEV in the germline V gene (reference sequence). The CDR3 region has the DNA TGTGCCAGCAGTTTAAGCGGGGCCAGCTCCTACGAGCAGTACTTC. It is translated as CASSLSGASSYEQYF.

This sequence joins TRBV18 and TRBJ2-3; 7 bases map to TRBD2. V shed 3 bases and J 0 bases; nucleotides not matched to a gene: 6. The CDR3 extends over 16 amino acids. From germline, CDR1 is KGHSH and CDR2 LQKENI. In nucleotides, the CDR3 is TGTGCCAGCTCACCCTCACTAGCGCCCAGCACAGATACGCAGTATTTT. Residues: CASSPSLAPSTDTQYF.

This clonotype appeared many times. The chain employs TRBV10-3 and TRBJ2-3; the match to TRBD1 covers 9 bases. The CDR3 totals 14 residues. Germline V gene lookup returns CDR1 ENHRY and CDR2 SYGVKD. V shed 4 bases and J 5 bases; nucleotides not matched to a gene: 4. DNA of the CDR3: TGTGCCATCAGTGGGGGGACAGGGAAAGATACGCAGTATTTT. Protein sequence: CAISGGTGKDTQYF.

This clonotype has more than one count but fewer than ten. V usage is TRBV5-4 and J usage is TRBJ2-7; TRBD1 aligns across 7 bases. The germline CDR1 and CDR2 sequences are SGHNT and YYREEE (reference sequence). The V and J ends lost 4 bases and 0 bases, in that order; junction bases with no gene match: 10. The CDR3 has 16 amino acids. The CDR3, as DNA: TGTGCCAGCAGCCCCCGACAGGGCACCCCCTCCTACGAGCAGTACTTC. Its protein product is CASSPRQGTPSYEQYF.

There are many counts of this clonotype. As DNA, the CDR3 is TGTGCCAGCAGCTTATCGACCGGGACCCACTACGAGCAGTACTTC. Protein sequence: CASSLSTGTHYEQYF. The chain employs TRBV11-2 and TRBJ2-7; either TRBD1 or TRBD2 may fit D (5 bases each). V was cut by 2 bases and J by 3 bases, with 14 bases left in between. Germline CDR1 reads SGHAT; CDR2 reads FQNNGV. The CDR3 contains 15 residues.

This rearrangement joins TRBV5-1 to TRBJ1-5; perhaps TRBD1 as D (5 bases). Per germline, CDR1 SGHRS and CDR2 YFSETQ. This CDR3 is built from 14 residues. V lost 2 bases, J lost 3 bases, and 9 bases lay in between. The CDR3 DNA is TGCGCCAGCAGCTTTGGGACCGACAATCAGCCCCAGCATTTT. Translated: CASSFGTDNQPQHF.